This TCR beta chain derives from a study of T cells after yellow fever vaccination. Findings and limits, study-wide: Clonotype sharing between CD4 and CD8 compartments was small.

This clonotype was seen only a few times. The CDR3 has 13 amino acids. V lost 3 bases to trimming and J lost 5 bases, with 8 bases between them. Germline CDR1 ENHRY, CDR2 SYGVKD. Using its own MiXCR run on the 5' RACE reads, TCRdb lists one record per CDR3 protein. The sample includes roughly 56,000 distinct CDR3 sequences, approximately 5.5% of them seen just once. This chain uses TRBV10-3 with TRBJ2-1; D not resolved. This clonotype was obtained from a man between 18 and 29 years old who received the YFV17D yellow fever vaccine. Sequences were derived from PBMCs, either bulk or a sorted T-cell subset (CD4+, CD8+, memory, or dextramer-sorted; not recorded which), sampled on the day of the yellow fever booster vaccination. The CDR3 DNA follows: TGTGCCATCAGTGACCCTGACCACAATGAGCAGTTCTTC. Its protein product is CAISDPDHNEQFF.